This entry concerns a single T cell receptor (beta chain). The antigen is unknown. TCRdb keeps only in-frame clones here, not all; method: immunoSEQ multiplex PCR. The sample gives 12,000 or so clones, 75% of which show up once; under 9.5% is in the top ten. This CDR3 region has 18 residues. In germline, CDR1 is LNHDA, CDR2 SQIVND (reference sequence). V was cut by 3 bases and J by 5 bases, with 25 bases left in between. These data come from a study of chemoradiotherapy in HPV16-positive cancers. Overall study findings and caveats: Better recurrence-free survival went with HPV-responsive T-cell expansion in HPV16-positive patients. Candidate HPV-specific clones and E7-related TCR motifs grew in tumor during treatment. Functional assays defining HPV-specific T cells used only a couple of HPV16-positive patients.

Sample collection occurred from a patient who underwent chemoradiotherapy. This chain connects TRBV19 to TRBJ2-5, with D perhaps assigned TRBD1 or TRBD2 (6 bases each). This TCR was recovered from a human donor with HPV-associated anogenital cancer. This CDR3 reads CASSISAEVAERGETQYF. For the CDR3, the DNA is TGTGCCAGTAGTATTTCGGCGGAGGTAGCGGAAAGGGGGGAGACCCAGTACTTC.